The T cell receptor (beta chain) described here comes from a study of vaccination effects on CD4 cells after COVID-19 (dated by TCRdb to between 2021 and 2024). For the wider study: After vaccination, three convalescent patients were sampled both early (day +14) and late (day +241, +227, +161 respectively). Post-vaccine samples across the study were collected a median of 72 days after the second dose, with a range of 14 to 241. SARS-CoV-2 spike-specific CD4+ TCR repertoires were compared before and after mRNA vaccination in COVID-19 convalescent patients and in infection-naive vaccine recipients. Altogether, roughly 10 COVID-19 convalescent patients and several SARS-CoV-2-naive healthy vaccine recipients made up the full study. Cultures from other donors in the study were sequenced using the Oncomine TCR Beta short-read assay on an Illumina iSeq 100. Broader findings and caveats from the paper: Both infection-induced and vaccine-induced clones contracted markedly at late post-vaccination timepoints, which is consistent with waning T cell responses. Limitations of the study were the small number of convalescent patients and the absence of early post-infection timepoints. Among convalescent patients, the spike-reactive repertoire after vaccination was made up mainly of new vaccine-induced clones that were largely distinct from the clones induced by infection.

Libraries were constructed by the immunoSEQ multiplex PCR assay. TCR beta CDR3 sequencing was performed on DNA from the cultured, isolated CD4+ T cells. The original pipeline was this. Non-productive TCR sequences were discarded, and reads were trimmed to the CDR3 region, with only CDR3s of 7 or more amino acids retained. Antigen-specific clonotypes were identified with the MANAFEST web app by comparing expansion in peptide wells against reference cultures. To be called positive, a clone needed expansion at FDR<0.05 compared with the reference and with all other wells, an odds ratio greater than 5, and a frequency greater than 0.1% in two replicate wells. A clonotype was called cross-reactive if it was significantly expanded both in SARS-CoV-2 spike wells and in at least one common cold coronavirus spike condition. CDR3 similarity was assessed by Levenshtein distance using the stringdist R package, and unrooted trees were constructed with ape in R 3.6.1. TCRdb provides this immuneACCESS table in a form limited to in-frame rearrangements. Some clones are lacking; in checked studies, under half of them reflect an unresolved V gene, and why the rest are absent is not known. That table furnishes V, J and clone size, whereas the DNA furnished D and trimming. Here the sample has about 17,000 clones; over 60% occur a single time. Jointly, the top ten make up under 25% of the sample.

The germline V gene supplies CDR1 SGHDT and CDR2 YYEEEE. Including cysteine and phenylalanine, the CDR3 has 12 amino acids. CDR3 DNA only is kept here, 36 bases in frame from base 1. The junction shows trimming of 6 bases on V and 5 bases on J, plus 11 bases between the germline ends. Remarks on this clone: What this receptor recognizes is not known. Base quality data are lacking; no much larger clone is found one base away.

The ViraFEST assay stimulated PBMC with viral peptide pools and then used TCR sequencing to identify antigen-specific CD4+ T cell clonotypes by expansion. After less than eleven days of culture, CD4+ T cells were isolated with the EasySep CD4+ T cell isolation kit. PCR-confirmed SARS-CoV-2 infection had occurred in convalescent patients between March and December 2020, before the Alpha, Beta and Delta variants emerged in the United States. Each participant got two doses of an mRNA SARS-CoV-2 vaccine, either BNT162b2 or mRNA-1273. Two million PBMC per well were cultured in IMDM with roughly 5% human AB serum, 10 IU/ml IL-2 and gentamicin, plus 10 ug/ml peptides. Half of the culture medium was replaced with fresh IL-2-containing medium on days 3 and 7. Unless otherwise noted, each peptide stimulation condition was cultured in triplicate wells. Using Ficoll-Paque Plus gradient centrifugation, PBMC were separated from whole blood and then either used fresh or cryopreserved at -140C. The overlapping peptide pools covered the spike proteins of SARS-CoV-2 and of the common cold coronaviruses HCoV-NL63, HCoV-OC43 and HCoV-229E. The QIAamp micro DNA kit was used to extract genomic DNA from the cultured CD4+ T cells.

The material sequenced was CD4+ T cells from PBMCs cultured with SARS-CoV-2 spike peptides, taken after COVID-19 vaccination. What the cell subset or site label conveys for this sample: SARS-CoV-2 spike overlapping peptide pool stimulation. The chain employs TRBV5-6 and TRBJ1-2; TRBD1 could be the D gene, as 5 bases match. This clonotype was obtained from a human donor who had a prior SARS-CoV-2 infection. The CDR3 protein sequence reads: CASTRGTYGYTF. The DNA sequence is given as TGTGCCAGCACCCGTGGGACGTATGGCTACACCTTC. Full variable domain (CDR3 extended with the reference TRBV5-6 and TRBJ1-2 proteins): DAGVTQSPTHLIKTRGQQVTLRCSPKSGHDTVSWYQQALGQGPQFIFQYYEEEERQRGNFPDRFSGHQFPNYSSELNVNALLLGDSALYLCASTRGTYGYTFGSGTRLTVV.